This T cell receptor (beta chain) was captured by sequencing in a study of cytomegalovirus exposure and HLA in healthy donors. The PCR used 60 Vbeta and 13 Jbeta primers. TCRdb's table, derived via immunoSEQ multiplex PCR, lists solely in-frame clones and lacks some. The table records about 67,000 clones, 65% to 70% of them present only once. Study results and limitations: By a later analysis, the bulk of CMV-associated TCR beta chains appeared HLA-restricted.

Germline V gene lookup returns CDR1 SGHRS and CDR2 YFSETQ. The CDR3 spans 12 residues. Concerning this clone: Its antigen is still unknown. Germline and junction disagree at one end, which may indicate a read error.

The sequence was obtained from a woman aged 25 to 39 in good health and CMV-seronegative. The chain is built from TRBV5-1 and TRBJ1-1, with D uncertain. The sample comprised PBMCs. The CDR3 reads CASSSGNTEAFF. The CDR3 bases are TGTGCCAGCAGCTCCGGGAACACTGAAGCTTTCTTT.